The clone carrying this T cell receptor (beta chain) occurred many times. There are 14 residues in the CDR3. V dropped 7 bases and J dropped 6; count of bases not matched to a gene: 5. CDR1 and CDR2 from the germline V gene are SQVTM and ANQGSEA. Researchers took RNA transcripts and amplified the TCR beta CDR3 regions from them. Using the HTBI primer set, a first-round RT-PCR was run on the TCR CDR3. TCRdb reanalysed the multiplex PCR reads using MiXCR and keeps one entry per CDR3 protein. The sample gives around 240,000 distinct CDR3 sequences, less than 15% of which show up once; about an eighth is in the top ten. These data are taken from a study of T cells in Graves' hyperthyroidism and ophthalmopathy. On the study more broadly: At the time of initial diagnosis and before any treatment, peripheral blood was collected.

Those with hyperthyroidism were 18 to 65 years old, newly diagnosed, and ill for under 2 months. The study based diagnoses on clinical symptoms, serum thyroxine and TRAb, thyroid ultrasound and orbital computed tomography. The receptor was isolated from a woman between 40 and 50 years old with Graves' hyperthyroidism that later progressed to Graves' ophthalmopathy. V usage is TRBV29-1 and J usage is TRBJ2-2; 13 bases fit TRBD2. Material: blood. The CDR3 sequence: CSALAGGYPGELFF. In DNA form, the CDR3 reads TGCAGCGCACTAGCGGGAGGGTATCCCGGGGAGCTGTTTTTT.